One sample yielded the 7 T cell receptor beta chains listed below, sequenced in a study of cytomegalovirus exposure and HLA in healthy donors (TCRdb year 2017). Preparation of the library involved the immunoSEQ multiplex PCR assay. The multiplex PCR relied on a mix of 60 forward primers for TCR Vbeta segments and 13 reverse primers for TCR Jbeta segments. The table was pulled from immuneACCESS by TCRdb, which kept in-frame rearrangements only. Such tables lose some clones; where checked, under half of the loss comes from unresolved V genes, and the rest has no known cause. The table for this sample lists some 76,000 clones; 84% of them were counted only once. 2.4% of the sample rests with the top ten. Sequenced sample: PBMCs. Receptor source: a woman between 45 and 65 years old in good health and CMV-seronegative.

This clone was seen just once. The chain carries TRBV27 and TRBJ1-1; TRBD1 agrees at 8 bases. This CDR3 has 15 residues. Germline-derived CDR1 and CDR2 are MNHEY and SMNVEV (reference sequence). The J segment lost 0 bases and the V segment lost 3 bases, leaving 3 bases of the junction unmatched. The CDR3 region is CASSFGTGLNTEAFF. The CDR3 DNA is TGTGCCAGCAGTTTCGGGACAGGACTGAACACTGAAGCTTTCTTT.

This clone was counted a few times. The rearrangement joins TRBV6-5 to TRBJ1-4; D may be TRBD1 (6 bases). This CDR3 is 16 amino acids long. CDR1 MNHEY and CDR2 SVGAGI come from the germline V gene. Trimming took 3 bases from V and 6 from J, leaving 17 bases between them. CDR3 loop: CASSYTLGQSHEKLFF. In nucleotides, the CDR3 is TGTGCCAGCAGTTATACTCTGGGACAATCTCATGAAAAACTGTTTTTT.

This sequence joins TRBV5-1 and TRBJ2-1, with TRBD1 matching 7 bases. V was clipped by 1 base and J by 1 base; unmatched bases: 2. Germline CDR1 reads SGHRS; CDR2 reads YFSETQ. There are 15 residues in the CDR3. CDR3 in amino acids: CASSLTGESYNEQFF. CDR3 nucleotide sequence: TGCGCCAGCAGCTTGACAGGGGAATCCTACAATGAGCAGTTCTTC. The entire variable domain, with the rest obtained from reference TRBV5-1 and TRBJ2-1, is as follows: KAGVTQTPRYLIKTRGQQVTLSCSPISGHRSVSWYQQTPGQGLQFLFEYFSETQRNKGNFPGRFSGRQFSNSRSEMNVSTLELGDSALYLCASSLTGESYNEQFFGPGTRLTVL.

The chain uses TRBV11-2 and TRBJ1-2, with a tentative D call TRBD1 (6 bases). The germline CDR1 and CDR2 sequences are SGHAT and FQNNGV. V was clipped by 0 bases and J by 6 bases, with 8 bases between them. This CDR3 region has 13 residues. The CDR3 DNA is TGTGCCAGCAGCTTAGAAGGGGGTCATGGCTACACCTTC. It yields the protein CASSLEGGHGYTF. The whole variable domain, filled in from reference TRBV11-2 and TRBJ1-2, reads EAGVAQSPRYKIIEKRQSVAFWCNPISGHATLYWYQQILGQGPKLLIQFQNNGVVDDSQLPKDRFSAERLKGVDSTLKIQPAKLEDSAVYLCASSLEGGHGYTFGSGTRLTVV.

This clone was recorded only once. V and J are TRBV13 and TRBJ2-3; D is uncertain. The CDR3 totals 12 residues. Looked up from germline, CDR1 is PRHDT and CDR2 is FYEKMQ (reference sequence). Trimming cost V 6 bases and J 5 bases, with 9 bases left between them. This CDR3 reads CASRLKQDTQYF. In nucleotides, the CDR3 is TGTGCCAGCAGGTTAAAGCAAGATACGCAGTATTTT.

This sequence joins TRBV11-3 and TRBJ2-6; D not resolved. Per germline, CDR1 SGHNT and CDR2 YENEEA. The ends were cut back, 10 bases at V and 0 bases at J, with 13 bases in the middle. There are 15 residues in the CDR3. CDR3 sequence (DNA): TGTGCCACCACGCCCCCCGGCTCTGGGGCCAACGTCCTGACTTTC. It yields the protein CATTPPGSGANVLTF.

The chain joins TRBV18 to TRBJ2-3; possibly TRBD1 for D (6 bases). The CDR3 consists of 15 residues. Per germline, CDR1 KGHSH and CDR2 LQKENI. The V and J ends lost 0 bases and 2 bases respectively, with 9 bases between them. The CDR3 bases are TGTGCCAGCTCACCACCGGGACACCACACAGATACGCAGTATTTT. Its protein is CASSPPGHHTDTQYF.